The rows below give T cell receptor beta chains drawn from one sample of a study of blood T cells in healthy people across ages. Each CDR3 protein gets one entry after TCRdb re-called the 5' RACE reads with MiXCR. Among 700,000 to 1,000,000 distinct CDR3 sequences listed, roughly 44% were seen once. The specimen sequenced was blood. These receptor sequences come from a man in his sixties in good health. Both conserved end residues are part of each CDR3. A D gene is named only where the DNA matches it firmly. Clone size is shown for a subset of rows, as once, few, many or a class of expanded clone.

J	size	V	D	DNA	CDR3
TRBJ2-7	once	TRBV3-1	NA	TGTGCCAGCAGCCCCTACCGAGGGCCCCACCACGAGCAGTACTTC	CASSPYRGPHHEQYF
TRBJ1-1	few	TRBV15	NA	TGTGCCACCAGCAGAGATTGGGGCCGGACTGAAGCTTTCTTT	CATSRDWGRTEAFF
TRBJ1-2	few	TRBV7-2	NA	TGTGCCAGCAGCTTAGCGATTTCCGGGGGCCAGGATGGCTACACCTTC	CASSLAISGGQDGYTF
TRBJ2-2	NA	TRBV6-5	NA	TGTGCCAGCAGGACCCGGGACGGCAGGAACACCGGGGAGCTGTTTTTT	CASRTRDGRNTGELFF
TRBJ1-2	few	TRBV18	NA	TGTGCCAGCTCACACGCGGCCAACTATGGCTACACCTTC	CASSHAANYGYTF
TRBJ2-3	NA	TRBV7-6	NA	TGTGCCAGCAGCTTCCAAAGCTGGTCGGGGAGCCGCCCAAGCACAGATACGCAGTATTTT	CASSFQSWSGSRPSTDTQYF
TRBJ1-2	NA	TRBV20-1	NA	TGCAGTGCTAGGGGCGGTGGGAGGGATAACTATGGCTACACCTTC	CSARGGGRDNYGYTF
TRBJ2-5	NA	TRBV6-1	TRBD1	TGTGCCAGCAGAGCACAGGGGTTTGAGACCCAGTACTTC	CASRAQGFETQYF
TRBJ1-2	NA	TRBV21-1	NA	TGTGCCAGCAGTGTGAGTCCTCGAGGCTTCACCTTC	CASSVSPRGFTF
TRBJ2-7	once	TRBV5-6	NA	TGTGCCAGCAGCTCATTGGGCCCAGGGAGAACATTCTCCTACGAGCAGTACTTC	CASSSLGPGRTFSYEQYF
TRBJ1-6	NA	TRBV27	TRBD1	TGTGCCAGCAGCTACGCACAGGGGGCGGTGGATAATTCACCCCTCCACTTT	CASSYAQGAVDNSPLHF
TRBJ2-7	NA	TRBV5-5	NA	TGTGCCAGCAGCTGGGCAGGGTTCTCCTACGAGCAGTACTTC	CASSWAGFSYEQYF
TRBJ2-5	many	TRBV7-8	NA	TGTGCCAGCAGCATACACAGGGTTGGAGGAGAGACCCAGTACTTC	CASSIHRVGGETQYF
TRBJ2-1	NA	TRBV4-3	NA	TGCGCCAGCAGCCAGGGGGGCGGGGGTTCCTACAATGAGCAGTTCTTC	CASSQGGGGSYNEQFF
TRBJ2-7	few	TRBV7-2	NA	TGTGCCAGCAGCTACCTAGCTCGCGAGCAGTACTTC	CASSYLAREQYF
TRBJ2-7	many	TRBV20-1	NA	TGCAGTGCTAGAGATCTTCGGGGTCTGGACGAGCAGTACTTC	CSARDLRGLDEQYF
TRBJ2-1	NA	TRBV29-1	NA	TGCAGCGTTGAAGTTCCGGGGGCCTACAATGAGCAGTTCTTC	CSVEVPGAYNEQFF
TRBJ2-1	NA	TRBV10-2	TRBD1	TGCGCCAGCACAAACCCGACGACAGGGGTCCATGAGCAGTTCTTC	CASTNPTTGVHEQFF
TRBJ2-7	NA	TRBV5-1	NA	TGCGCCAGCAGCTTAGACACTGCGGGCATCTACGAGCAGTACTTC	CASSLDTAGIYEQYF
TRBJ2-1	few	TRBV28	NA	TGTGCCAGCAGTTACCGGATCGGGGATGAGCAGTTCTTC	CASSYRIGDEQFF
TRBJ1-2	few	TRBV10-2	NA	TGCGCCAGCAGCCGCCCGGGTGGGGCGGATGGCTACACCTTC	CASSRPGGADGYTF
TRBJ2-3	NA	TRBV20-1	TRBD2	TGCAGTGCGGGAGTGACTAGCGGGGGGACAGATACGCAGTATTTT	CSAGVTSGGTDTQYF
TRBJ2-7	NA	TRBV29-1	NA	TGCAGCGTTGAGTTTGGCGGTGGGGGCGAGCAGTACTTC	CSVEFGGGGEQYF
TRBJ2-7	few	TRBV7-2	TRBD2	TGTGCCAGCAGCACTAGCGGGGCAACCTACGAGCAGTACTTC	CASSTSGATYEQYF
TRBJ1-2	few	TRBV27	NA	TGTGCCAGCAGCCCTAGTCCTTTCGGGGGCTACACCTTC	CASSPSPFGGYTF
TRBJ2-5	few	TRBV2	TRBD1	TGTGCCAGCATTCGACAGGGACAATCCAAAGAGACCCAGTACTTC	CASIRQGQSKETQYF
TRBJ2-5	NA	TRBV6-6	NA	TGTGCCAGCACCAGAGAGGGTAGGGGTCAAGAGACCCAGTACTTC	CASTREGRGQETQYF
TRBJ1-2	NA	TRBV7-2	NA	TGTGCCAGCAGCGAACCCGGACCGTTTGGCTACACCTTC	CASSEPGPFGYTF
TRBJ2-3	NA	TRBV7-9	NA	TGTGCCAGCTCCCAGGGAAAGAACACAGATACGCAGTATTTT	CASSQGKNTDTQYF
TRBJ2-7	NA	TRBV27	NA	TGTGCCAGCAGTACAACTGGGTTCGAGCAGTACTTC	CASSTTGFEQYF